Sequencing of this T cell receptor beta chain was carried out in a study of T-cell reconstitution after alpha-beta-depleted transplantation in children. Study results and limitations: About two months after transplant, alpha-beta T cells reportedly came from several hundred expanded graft clones. The high TCRbeta diversity at day 60 in some patients came from surviving recipient T cells and thymic progenitors. T-cell numbers and diversity one year post-transplant derived largely from freshly generated T cells.

With respect to this clonotype: The target antigen is unknown.

Per the germline V gene, CDR1 is MDHEN and CDR2 is SYDVKM. There are 13 residues in the CDR3. Trimming stripped 8 bases from V and 1 base from J, with 9 bases between. Unique molecular identifiers were built into the TCRbeta library. A single record per CDR3 protein comes from TCRdb applying MiXCR to the PCR reads. Here the sample spans 500,000 to 750,000 distinct CDR3 sequences, around 13% being singletons. The rearrangement links TRBV28 to TRBJ2-1; no clear D gene. The input for sequencing was PBMCs, mostly from graft donor cells, taken 360 days after TCRalphabeta/CD19-depleted stem cell transplant. This TCR was recovered from a male patient younger than 18 who had a stem cell transplant for acute myeloid leukemia, so the T cells may come from the graft donor. The DNA of the CDR3 is TGTGCCAGCCGCAGTCGATCCTACAATGAGCAGTTCTTC. Translated, it gives CASRSRSYNEQFF.